Listed here are 18 T cell receptor beta chains from one sample, sequenced in a study of OX40 agonist ivuxolimab in advanced cancers. Library preparation was by the immunoSEQ multiplex PCR assay. TCRdb limited this immuneACCESS table to in-frame rearrangements with V and J called. A share of clones is missing; checked studies link under half to unresolved V genes, and the rest is unexplained. This sample is represented by roughly 53,000 clones; about 88% of them were singletons. The top ten clonotypes cover approximately 52% of the sample. The specimen was CD4+ or CD8+ T cells sorted from blood, collected in a trial of the OX40 agonist ivuxolimab. The receptors stem from an adult with an advanced solid tumor such as melanoma, head and neck, liver or kidney cancer.

The rearrangement links TRBV9 to TRBJ2-7; the match to TRBD2 covers 9 bases. CDR1 is SGDLS, CDR2 YYNGEE, per germline. With 3 bases clipped from V and 6 bases from J, the junction kept 7 bases outside the gene matches. This CDR3 is 14 amino acids long. CDR3 sequence reads: CASSAAGGGSEQYF. The CDR3 region has the DNA TGTGCCAGCAGCGCCGCGGGGGGGGGCTCCGAGCAGTACTTC.

The chain employs TRBV19 and TRBJ2-5; 9 positions agree with TRBD1. The J call is in doubt because the DNA end fits TRBJ2-7 better. The CDR3 consists of 14 residues. Looked up from germline, CDR1 is LNHDA and CDR2 is SQIVND (reference sequence). The CDR3 DNA follows: TGTGCCAGTAGTGGGACAGGGAATTACTACGAGCAGTACTTC. This codes for CASSGTGNYYEQYF.

This chain links TRBV11-2 with TRBJ2-7; perhaps TRBD1 as D (5 bases). V gave up 1 base and J gave up 3 bases, with 10 bases separating them. This CDR3 contains 14 residues. Germline assignment: CDR1 SGHAT and CDR2 FQNNGV. The CDR3 region has the DNA TGTGCCAGCAGCTTAGCTATAGGGGACTACGAGCAGTACTTC. Encoded protein: CASSLAIGDYEQYF.

The chain couples TRBV2 to TRBJ1-1, with D hard to call. Trimming shortened V by 5 bases and J by 3 bases, and 10 bases separated the two germline ends. This CDR3 contains 13 residues. The V gene's germline CDR1 is SNHLY and CDR2 FYNNEI. CDR3 coding DNA: TGTGCCAGCAGTCCCTTTAGGTACACTGAAGCTTTCTTT. Translation: CASSPFRYTEAFF.

Only one count was recorded for this clone. V usage is TRBV11-2 and J usage is TRBJ1-1, with 7 bases that match TRBD1. V lost 5 bases and J lost 4; bases outside the gene matches: 7. From germline, CDR1 is SGHAT and CDR2 FQNNGV. The CDR3 contains 14 residues. This CDR3 reads CASSPETGSTEAFF. In DNA form, the CDR3 reads TGTGCCAGCAGCCCTGAGACAGGGAGCACTGAAGCTTTCTTT.

V gene TRBV15 combines with J gene TRBJ2-1; a weak D match, TRBD1 (5 bases). Germline CDR1 reads LNHNV; CDR2 reads YYDKDF (reference sequence). Trimming left V 0 bases short and J 5 bases short, with 17 bases between. This CDR3 comprises 17 residues. The CDR3 bases are TGTGCCACCAGCAGAGATCCGATGCGGACATCTCACAATGAGCAGTTCTTC. This gives the protein CATSRDPMRTSHNEQFF.

V usage is TRBV28 and J usage is TRBJ2-4; D is perhaps TRBD1 (6 bases). CDR3 length: 16 amino acids. Trimming left V 6 bases short and J 3 bases short, with 18 bases between. Germline V gene data show CDR1 as MDHEN and CDR2 as SYDVKM. CDR3 in amino acids: CASSQEGDTSKNIQYF. CDR3 bases: TGTGCCAGCAGCCAGGAAGGGGACACAAGCAAAAACATTCAGTACTTC. Full variable domain (outside the CDR3, taken from reference TRBV28 and TRBJ2-4): DVKVTQSSRYLVKRTGEKVFLECVQDMDHENMFWYRQDPGLGLRLIYFSYDVKMKEKGDIPEGYSVSREKKERFSLILESASTNQTSMYLCASSQEGDTSKNIQYFGAGTRLSVL.

CDR3 sequence: CASSEAGGAASYEQYF. CDR3 nucleotides: TGTGCCAGCAGTGAAGCGGGCGGGGCAGCTTCCTACGAGCAGTACTTC. The chain has TRBV6-1 and TRBJ2-7, with TRBD2 as a possible D gene (6 bases). V lost 0 bases, J lost 1 base, and 13 bases lay in between. This CDR3 has 16 amino acids. Germline-derived CDR1 and CDR2 are MNHNS and SASEGT.

This rearrangement joins TRBV6-1 to TRBJ1-5, with D tentatively TRBD1 (6 bases). Germline assignment: CDR1 MNHNS and CDR2 SASEGT. Trimming left V 6 bases short and J 1 base short, with 16 bases between. CDR3 size: 16 residues. The CDR3, as DNA: TGTGCCAGCAGAGAACCAGGGGACGGAAGCAATCAGCCCCAGCATTTT. It specifies CASREPGDGSNQPQHF.

This clone has just one count. The chain has TRBV7-4 and TRBJ2-2; D possibly corresponds to TRBD2 (6 bases). Germline V gene data show CDR1 as SGHVT and CDR2 as SQSDAQ. Trimming left V 1 base short and J 6 bases short, with 12 bases between. The CDR3 has 15 residues. For the CDR3, the DNA is TGTGCCAGCAGCTTAGACCCGGGGGAGGCCGGGGAGCTGTTTTTT. This encodes CASSLDPGEAGELFF.

The V call is TRBV11-2, the J call TRBJ2-3, with a weak D call TRBD1 (5 bases). This CDR3 region has 16 residues. From germline, CDR1 is SGHAT and CDR2 FQNNGV. Trimming took 3 bases from V and 2 from J, leaving 15 bases between them. The CDR3 loop is CASSFRGRDYTDTQYF. The CDR3 region has the DNA TGTGCCAGCAGCTTTAGGGGCAGGGATTACACAGATACGCAGTATTTT.

The rearrangement joins TRBV5-5 to TRBJ2-7; D gene unclear. The V gene's germline CDR1 is SGHKS and CDR2 YYEKEE (reference sequence). The CDR3 sequence is 14 residues long. V was trimmed by 4 bases and J by 5 bases, leaving 16 bases between them. The CDR3 region is CASSISWQADEQYF. The CDR3, as DNA: TGTGCCAGCAGCATCTCCTGGCAGGCCGACGAGCAGTACTTC.

This chain joins TRBV6-5 and TRBJ2-2, with a weak D call TRBD1 (6 bases). Looked up from germline, CDR1 is MNHEY and CDR2 is SVGAGI. Deletions cut 6 bases from V and 8 bases from J, with 13 bases between. CDR3 length: 13 amino acids. This chain's CDR3 is CASSPIGGGELFF. The CDR3 DNA follows: TGTGCCAGCAGCCCAATAGGGGGTGGGGAGCTGTTTTTT.

The CDR3 DNA reads as TGTGCCAGCAGCCCTAGGGACAGGAACACTGAAGCTTTCTTT. Translated: CASSPRDRNTEAFF. The chain is built from TRBV11-3 and TRBJ1-1, with 7 bases fitting TRBD1. The CDR3 totals 14 residues. J gave up 1 base and V 5 bases, and 4 bases lay outside the gene matches. Per the germline V gene, CDR1 is SGHNT and CDR2 is YENEEA.

The V call is TRBV5-1, the J call TRBJ1-5; perhaps TRBD1 as D (5 bases). This CDR3 has 15 residues. The V gene's germline CDR1 is SGHRS and CDR2 YFSETQ. Trimming took 0 bases from V and 0 from J, leaving 7 bases between them. CDR3 in DNA: TGCGCCAGCAGCTTGGAGGGGTATAGCAATCAGCCCCAGCATTTT. Amino acid sequence: CASSLEGYSNQPQHF.

This clone was recorded once. V gene TRBV6-5 combines with J gene TRBJ2-3; the D gene is possibly TRBD1 (6 bases). The CDR3 loop spans 14 amino acids. Deletions cut 2 bases from V and 6 bases from J, with 12 bases between. Per germline, CDR1 MNHEY and CDR2 SVGAGI. CDR3 protein: CASSYLGGRDTQYF. In DNA form, the CDR3 reads TGTGCCAGCAGTTACCTAGGGGGTCGCGATACGCAGTATTTT.

The chain employs TRBV7-2 and TRBJ2-1; 7 positions agree with TRBD1. This CDR3 has 15 residues. The germline CDR1 and CDR2 sequences are SGHTA and FQGNSA. V shed 4 bases, J shed 2 bases, and the junction held 5 bases outside the gene matches. The DNA of the CDR3 is TGTGCCAGCAGCTCCTGGACAGGACCCTACAATGAGCAGTTCTTC. It codes for CASSSWTGPYNEQFF.

In this sample, this clone turned up once. The chain recombines TRBV5-7 with TRBJ1-2; D gene unclear. TRBV5-7 is noted as an ORF with a role that remains uncertain. The CDR3 sequence is 13 residues long. The V end lost 3 bases, the J end lost 5 bases, and 11 bases lay between the germline ends. CDR3 residues: CASSWLGSYGYTF. The CDR3 DNA follows: TGTGCCAGCAGCTGGCTCGGGAGTTATGGCTACACCTTC.